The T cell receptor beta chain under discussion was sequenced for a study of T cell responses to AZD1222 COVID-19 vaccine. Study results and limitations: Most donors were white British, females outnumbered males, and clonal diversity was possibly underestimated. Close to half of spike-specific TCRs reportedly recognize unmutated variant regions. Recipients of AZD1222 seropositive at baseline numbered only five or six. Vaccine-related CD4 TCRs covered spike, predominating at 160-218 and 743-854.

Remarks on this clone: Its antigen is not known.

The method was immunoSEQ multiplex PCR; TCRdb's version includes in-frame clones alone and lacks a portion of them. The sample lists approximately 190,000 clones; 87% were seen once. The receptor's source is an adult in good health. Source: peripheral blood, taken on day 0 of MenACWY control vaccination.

CDR3 sequence reads: CASSIDRTEQYF. The CDR3 coding sequence is TGTGCCAGTAGTATAGATCGAACCGAGCAGTACTTC. The chain has TRBV19 and TRBJ2-7, with D hard to call. CDR1 is LNHDA and CDR2 is SQIVND in the germline V gene (reference sequence). CDR3 length: 12 residues. V was clipped by 0 bases and J by 6 bases, with 6 bases between them.